This TCR beta chain came from a study of blood T cell repertoires in COVID-19. For the study at large: The cDNA or gDNA used as material had been derived from T cells, B-cell-depleted T cells, or PBMCs.

Followed longitudinally, the Seattle patients had been enrolled during active infection. CDR3 length equals 15 residues. V shed 4 bases and J shed 5 bases, with 17 bases lying between them. CDR1 LNHDA and CDR2 SQIVND come from the germline V gene (reference sequence). Per the original methods: Quantification of nucleated cells was approximated via reference gene primer amplification. The protocol was immunoSEQ multiplex PCR, while the TCRdb copy is restricted to in-frame clones and leaves out a portion. The V and J calls and clone size were taken over from that table, and D and trimming were inferred from the DNA. The sample includes 160,000 or so clones, roughly 93% of them seen just once.

Material: peripheral blood. This TCR came from a woman aged 60-70 years with COVID-19, enrolled during active disease. The chain carries TRBV19 and TRBJ1-2; perhaps TRBD1 as D (6 bases). This CDR3 reads CASSTWTAPLYGYTF. The DNA for the CDR3 is TGTGCCAGTAGTACTTGGACAGCTCCACTTTATGGCTACACCTTC.